These T cell receptor beta chains were read from a single sample in a study of CD8 T cells in ankylosing spondylitis. MiXCR, applied by TCRdb to the 5' RACE reads, yields one record per CDR3 protein. The sample consists of fewer than 550,000 distinct CDR3 sequences, approximately 5% of them appearing once. Sequenced: blood, either unsorted or a sorted T cell fraction (not recorded which). These receptor sequences come from a male donor with ankylosing spondylitis. The conserved cysteine and the conserved F or W are not part of the CDR3 here.

V | CDR3
TRBV29-1 | SVKTMHTDTQY
TRBV10-3 | AISEPVVETQY
TRBV7-2 | ASRRTATGSYNEQF
TRBV20-1 | SASPYRTAGNTIY
TRBV7-8 | ASSSRDRRNEKLF
TRBV28 | ASRGLDKFTDTQY
TRBV7-2 | ASSSWLGNEQY
TRBV24-1 | ATSVTGGPQH
TRBV5-1 | ASSPALHGTDTQY
TRBV7-8 | ASSFFPGLGNEQF
TRBV7-9 | ASSLGGQPTGELF
TRBV12-5 | ASGFGREGDEQF
TRBV29-1 | SAYLAGYEQY
TRBV7-2 | ASSNGPAETQY
TRBV5-5 | ASSLYVVSDYGYT
TRBV19 | ASSGGTARGYEQY
TRBV20-1 | SAHGVKEQF
TRBV9 | ASSDRRDRVYNEQF
TRBV5-6 | ASSTLLAGGADTQY
TRBV20-1 | SAGGGVRGPYNEQF
TRBV7-2 | ASSLVFGGMGEAF
TRBV6-5 | ASSLEDRGFDEQF
TRBV7-9 | ASSWGGTGGREQY
TRBV18 | ASSPPGTDTQY
TRBV5-1 | ASSFGQAETQY
TRBV4-3 | ASSQDRGHWGTEAF
TRBV7-2 | ASSLFLWGTSYEQY
TRBV10-3 | AISDSANYGYT